These 11 T cell receptor beta chains originate from one sample sequenced in a study of cytomegalovirus exposure and HLA in healthy donors (dated by TCRdb to 2017 to 2019). The library was produced with the immunoSEQ multiplex PCR assay. A mixture of 60 forward primers for TCR Vbeta segments and 13 reverse primers for TCR Jbeta segments was used in the multiplex PCR. Entries here come from immuneACCESS through TCRdb and include only in-frame sequences with V and J called. Some clones fail to appear in such tables; in the studies checked, an unresolved V gene covers under half of the shortfall, and the cause of the remainder is unknown. For this sample the table gives 90,000 to 150,000 clones, of which around three quarters were detected only once. Of the sample, approximately 5% falls within the top ten clones. The sequenced sample consisted of PBMCs. These receptors came from a man aged 45-65 years in good health and CMV-seropositive.

The J gene is TRBJ1-1, the V gene TRBV28; tentative D call: TRBD1 (5 bases). V dropped 2 bases and J dropped 4 bases, with 11 bases sitting between them. Germline V gene lookup returns CDR1 MDHEN and CDR2 SYDVKM. This CDR3 has 14 residues. CDR3 in amino acids: CASSLQGRSTEAFF. CDR3 in DNA: TGTGCCAGCAGTTTACAGGGTAGGAGCACTGAAGCTTTCTTT.

The V call is TRBV28, the J call TRBJ1-5; 8 bases align to TRBD1. This CDR3 is built from 16 residues. The germline CDR1 and CDR2 sequences are MDHEN and SYDVKM. The V and J ends lost 4 bases and 6 bases, in that order; junction bases with no gene match: 11. The CDR3 spells CASSSQGAMGGQPQHF. CDR3 DNA sequence: TGTGCCAGCAGTTCCCAGGGGGCGATGGGCGGTCAGCCCCAGCATTTT.

This clone was picked up one time. The V and J genes are TRBV4-1 and TRBJ1-5; D may be TRBD1 (6 bases). Trimming took 0 bases from V and 4 from J, leaving 13 bases between them. Germline V gives CDR1 MGHRA, CDR2 YSYEKL. The CDR3 spans 16 residues. As DNA, the CDR3 is TGCGCCAGCAGCCAAGAAGTAACCAGGGGAAATCAGCCCCAGCATTTT. Translated, it gives CASSQEVTRGNQPQHF.

V and J are TRBV6-1 and TRBJ2-5; TRBD2 might be the D (6 bases). The CDR3 spans 14 residues. Trimming stripped 6 bases from V and 5 bases from J, with 16 bases between. Germline loops: CDR1 MNHNS, CDR2 SASEGT. CDR3 DNA: TGTGCCAGCAGCATAGCGGCCGGCGAGGAGACCCAGTACTTC. Translated, it gives CASSIAAGEETQYF.

This chain uses TRBV5-1 with TRBJ2-7; 10 bases agree with TRBD2. The CDR3 covers 15 residues. The trim removed 0 bases at V and 5 bases at J, leaving 5 bases unmatched. CDR1 and CDR2 from the germline V gene are SGHRS and YFSETQ. CDR3 sequence reads: CASSLALAGVNEQYF. Written as DNA, the CDR3 is TGCGCCAGCAGCTTGGCGCTAGCGGGAGTCAACGAGCAGTACTTC.

The chain combines TRBV6-1 with TRBJ2-7; D ambiguous. The CDR3 loop spans 14 amino acids. Trimming shortened V by 0 bases and J by 5 bases, and 11 bases separated the two germline ends. Germline values: CDR1 MNHNS, CDR2 SASEGT. The CDR3 bases are TGTGCCAGCAGTGAAGCGAGTAGATCCCACGAGCAGTACTTC. Protein: CASSEASRSHEQYF.

This chain joins TRBV19 and TRBJ2-7, with TRBD1 matching over 7 bases. The CDR3 is made up of 15 amino acids. The germline V gene has CDR1 LNHDA and CDR2 SQIVND (reference sequence). After removal of 4 bases from V and 5 bases from J, the junction contained 11 bases not matched to a gene. CDR3 loop: CASSSRQGARDEQYF. As DNA, the CDR3 is TGTGCCAGTAGTAGTCGACAGGGCGCAAGGGACGAGCAGTACTTC.

This clone was picked up one time. The genes are TRBV29-1 and TRBJ1-4; 8 nucleotides align to TRBD1. V lost 4 bases to trimming and J lost 2 bases; unmatched junction nucleotides: 6. Germline CDR1 and CDR2: SQVTM and ANQGSEA. The CDR3 is made up of 15 amino acids. CDR3 DNA sequence: TGCAGCGTTGTTGACAGGGGCCAGACTAATGAAAAACTGTTTTTT. Its translation is CSVVDRGQTNEKLFF.

This clone was observed once. J is TRBJ2-4 and V is TRBV6-5; 7 nucleotides line up with TRBD1. The V gene end was trimmed by 3 bases and the J gene end by 9 bases; junction bases not matched to a gene: 8. The CDR3 consists of 14 residues. From germline, CDR1 is MNHEY and CDR2 SVGAGI. Here the CDR3 reads CASSYEGARGIQYF. The CDR3 region has the DNA TGTGCCAGCAGTTATGAGGGGGCTAGAGGCATTCAGTACTTC.

This clone came up a few times. V is TRBV6-1 and J is TRBJ1-1, with D unresolved. The CDR3 length is 13 residues. Germline V gene lookup returns CDR1 MNHNS and CDR2 SASEGT. Deletions cut 7 bases from V and 1 base from J, with 10 bases between. In DNA, the CDR3 is TGTGCCAGCACAGAAGTCCGGAACACTGAAGCTTTCTTT. This encodes CASTEVRNTEAFF.

The chain has TRBV7-6 and TRBJ1-6; D is ambiguous. Deletions cut 5 bases from V and 3 bases from J, with 8 bases between. The CDR3 loop spans 14 amino acids. Germline-derived CDR1 and CDR2 are SGHVS and FNYEAQ. The CDR3 DNA follows: TGTGCCAGCAGCCTGAGTGACTATAATTCACCCCTCCACTTT. Its translation: CASSLSDYNSPLHF.